This TCR beta chain was profiled in a study of blood T cell repertoires in COVID-19. Deletions cut 6 bases from V and 0 bases from J, with 15 bases between. The CDR3 has 16 amino acids. Looked up from germline, CDR1 is SGHTA and CDR2 is FQGTGA. Original processing methods: Estimated nucleated cell counts came from reference gene primer amplification. Profiled with immunoSEQ multiplex PCR; TCRdb holds only in-frame clones, not every one. D and trimming come from the DNA, and the V and J calls and clone size come from that table. This sample carries 30,000 to 45,000 clones, approximately 89% of them seen once, and the ten largest clones take approximately 2.1%.

Sequencing was performed on peripheral blood. The receptor's source is a man aged 50 to 60 with active COVID-19. The rearrangement links TRBV7-3 to TRBJ2-1, with a tentative D call TRBD2 (5 bases). The CDR3 loop reads CASSPAGKHSYNEQFF. In nucleotides, the CDR3 is TGTGCCAGCAGTCCGGCGGGCAAGCACTCCTACAATGAGCAGTTCTTC.